One and the same sample provided the 32 T cell receptor beta chains below, sequenced in a study of blood T cell repertoires in COVID-19. Produced via immunoSEQ multiplex PCR; TCRdb's table is partial and in-frame only. The data show more than 200,000 clones, with around 82% seen just once and roughly 4.6% held by the top ten. What was sequenced was peripheral blood. The origin of the receptors is a woman aged 80 or older with active or convalescent COVID-19.

V and J are TRBV6-5 and TRBJ1-6; D may be TRBD1 (6 bases). The V and J ends lost 10 bases and 5 bases respectively, with 15 bases between them. The CDR3 spans 14 residues. Germline V CDR1 and CDR2: MNHEY, SVGAGI. CDR3 protein: CATGGQSNNSPLHF. The CDR3 DNA is TGTGCCACCGGAGGACAGTCTAATAATTCACCCCTCCACTTT.

The V and J genes are TRBV28 and TRBJ2-3; 12 bases fit TRBD2. V lost 10 bases and J lost 5; bases outside the gene matches: 13. The CDR3 is 16 residues long. Germline values: CDR1 MDHEN, CDR2 SYDVKM. The CDR3, as DNA: TGTGCCACCACCGGGACTAGCGGGCTTATTGTAGATACGCAGTATTTT. Protein product: CATTGTSGLIVDTQYF. The variable domain in full, completed from reference TRBV28 and TRBJ2-3, reads DVKVTQSSRYLVKRTGEKVFLECVQDMDHENMFWYRQDPGLGLRLIYFSYDVKMKEKGDIPEGYSVSREKKERFSLILESASTNQTSMYLCATTGTSGLIVDTQYFGPGTRLTVL.

This chain connects TRBV19 to TRBJ1-1, with D perhaps TRBD1 (6 bases). V was clipped by 3 bases and J by 4 bases, with 15 bases between them. Germline CDR1 LNHDA, CDR2 SQIVND (reference sequence). The CDR3 contains 15 residues. CDR3 sequence (DNA): TGTGCCAGTAGTATGAACAGGGCTGTGAGCACTGAAGCTTTCTTT. Translated: CASSMNRAVSTEAFF.

The rearrangement joins TRBV27 to TRBJ2-7, with 8 bases that match TRBD2. This CDR3 has 12 amino acids. V lost 11 bases, J lost 2 bases, and 5 bases stayed unmatched. Germline V gene sequence: CDR1 MNHEY, CDR2 SMNVEV (reference sequence). The CDR3 DNA follows: TGTGCCGTCACTAGCGGAGCCTACGAGCAGTACTTC. This encodes CAVTSGAYEQYF.

This clone was picked up a small number of times. The chain employs TRBV10-3 and TRBJ1-2, with D possibly being TRBD1 (5 bases). The ends were cut back, 0 bases at V and 5 bases at J, with 19 bases in the middle. Germline CDR1 is ENHRY and CDR2 is SYGVKD. The CDR3 covers 17 residues. CDR3 sequence reads: CAISESRDSEGRYGYTF. The CDR3 nucleotides read TGTGCCATCAGTGAGTCGCGGGACTCAGAAGGACGGTATGGCTACACCTTC.

This rearrangement joins TRBV5-1 to TRBJ2-3; 13 bases line up with TRBD2. The ends lost 4 bases at V and 0 bases at J; junction bases unmatched: 8. This CDR3 is 18 amino acids long. From germline, CDR1 is SGHRS and CDR2 YFSETQ. The CDR3 DNA follows: TGCGCCAGCAGCAAATCCGGGACTAGCGGGGCCAGCACAGATACGCAGTATTTT. Encoded protein: CASSKSGTSGASTDTQYF.

This clone was observed a single time. The chain uses TRBV29-1 and TRBJ2-7, with TRBD2 matching over 7 bases. Germline V lookup: CDR1 SQVTM, CDR2 ANQGSEA. Trimming cost V 2 bases and J 7 bases; bases outside gene matches: 23. The CDR3 covers 18 residues. The CDR3 reads CSVEHYPHRGGDRVEQYF. The CDR3 nucleotides read TGCAGCGTTGAACATTACCCTCACCGCGGGGGAGATCGGGTGGAGCAGTACTTC.

This clone was found once. The chain couples TRBV27 to TRBJ2-7; 9 nucleotides match TRBD1. The CDR3 spans 13 residues. J lost 3 bases, V lost 6 bases, and 3 bases had no gene match. CDR1 and CDR2 (germline): MNHEY, SMNVEV (reference sequence). The CDR3 bases are TGTGCCAGCAGCCTGACAGGGGGCTACGAGCAGTACTTC. Translated, it gives CASSLTGGYEQYF.

V and J are TRBV7-2 and TRBJ1-1; D is unclear. Germline V gene lookup returns CDR1 SGHTA and CDR2 FQGNSA. V lost 5 bases, J lost 5 bases, and 15 bases lay in between. This CDR3 contains 14 residues. The CDR3 DNA sequence: TGTGCCAGCAGCCCTCAGAGGTTTGAGACTGAAGCTTTCTTT. Translating gives CASSPQRFETEAFF.

About this clone: One end of the junction does not line up with germline, which may come from a read error. V gene TRBV3-1 (or the pseudogene TRBV3-2) combines with J gene TRBJ2-4; D perhaps matches TRBD2 (6 bases). This CDR3 spans 12 amino acids. Germline values: CDR1 LGHDT, CDR2 YNNKEL (reference sequence). The CDR3 region is CASSLRLGPRDF. DNA for the CDR3: TGTGCCAGCAGCCTTCGACTAGGGCCTAGGGACTTC.

V gene TRBV5-4 combines with J gene TRBJ2-1; D is ambiguous. The CDR3 is 14 amino acids. V lost 4 bases, J lost 0 bases, and 8 bases lay in between. Germline V gene lookup returns CDR1 SGHNT and CDR2 YYREEE (reference sequence). The DNA of the CDR3 is TGTGCCAGCAGCGTGGATCGCTCCTACAATGAGCAGTTCTTC. Its protein product is CASSVDRSYNEQFF.

V gene TRBV28 combines with J gene TRBJ2-7, with 12 bases that match TRBD2. Germline lookup yields CDR1 MDHEN and CDR2 SYDVKM. The trim removed 3 bases at V and 0 bases at J, leaving 0 bases unmatched. CDR3 length: 15 residues. The CDR3 is CASSLTSGSSYEQYF. In nucleotides, the CDR3 is TGTGCCAGCAGTTTGACTAGCGGGAGCTCCTACGAGCAGTACTTC.

The chain joins TRBV19 to TRBJ2-7; D remains ambiguous. Trimming removed 3 bases from V and 0 bases from J, with 9 bases in between. Germline V gene lookup returns CDR1 LNHDA and CDR2 SQIVND (reference sequence). The CDR3 has 14 residues. In DNA form, the CDR3 reads TGTGCCAGTAGTATTATGTCAGGCTCCTACGAGCAGTACTTC. Translation gives CASSIMSGSYEQYF.

V gene TRBV10-3 combines with J gene TRBJ2-3; TRBD2 is a possible D gene (6 bases). Trimming shortened V by 2 bases and J by 0 bases, and 15 bases separated the two germline ends. Germline CDR1 is ENHRY and CDR2 is SYGVKD. The CDR3 is 17 amino acids. The CDR3 region is CAISEGRGSGSTDTQYF. The CDR3 DNA reads as TGTGCCATCAGTGAGGGCCGGGGGAGCGGGAGCACAGATACGCAGTATTTT.

The V and J genes are TRBV18 and TRBJ2-2; no firm D call. Per germline, CDR1 KGHSH and CDR2 LQKENI. Trimming shortened V by 3 bases and J by 0 bases, and 8 bases separated the two germline ends. This CDR3 contains 15 residues. CDR3 protein: CASSPATANTGELFF. In nucleotides, the CDR3 is TGTGCCAGCTCACCCGCTACCGCGAACACCGGGGAGCTGTTTTTT.

The chain uses TRBV10-3 and TRBJ1-2; D is undetermined. The germline V gene has CDR1 ENHRY and CDR2 SYGVKD. There are 14 residues in the CDR3. V dropped 0 bases and J dropped 6 bases, with 11 bases sitting between them. CDR3 region: CAISESTPPHGYTF. The CDR3 DNA sequence: TGTGCCATCAGTGAGTCAACTCCCCCCCATGGCTACACCTTC.

This sequence joins TRBV5-1 and TRBJ1-1; D gene ambiguous. V shed 0 bases and J shed 3 bases, with 9 bases lying between them. The CDR3 contains 14 residues. Germline CDR1 SGHRS, CDR2 YFSETQ. The CDR3 loop reads CASSLVRVDTEAFF. The CDR3 DNA reads as TGCGCCAGCAGCTTGGTACGGGTTGACACTGAAGCTTTCTTT.

This chain links TRBV20-1 with TRBJ2-7, with 10 bases fitting TRBD2. J gave up 5 bases and V 3 bases, and 7 bases lay outside the gene matches. CDR3 length: 14 residues. Germline V CDR1 and CDR2: DFQATT, SNEGSKA (reference sequence). CDR3 residues: CSASTSGNLHEQYF. For the CDR3, the DNA is TGCAGTGCTAGTACTAGCGGGAACCTCCACGAGCAGTACTTC.

This clone has more than one count but fewer than ten. The chain combines TRBV5-1 with TRBJ1-5; TRBD1 matches at 7 bases. Germline V gene data show CDR1 as SGHRS and CDR2 as YFSETQ. The CDR3 runs 15 residues. Trimming took 3 bases from V and 0 from J; bases not matched to a gene: 3. CDR3 sequence: CASSYGTVSNQPQHF. The CDR3 coding sequence is TGCGCCAGCAGCTACGGGACAGTTAGCAATCAGCCCCAGCATTTT.

CDR3 in DNA: TGTGCCAGCAGCCCGGTCGGGGAAAAACTGTTTTTT. The encoded protein is CASSPVGEKLFF. V usage is TRBV12-3 or TRBV12-4 and J usage is TRBJ1-4; D ambiguous. Trimming pared 6 bases from V and 8 bases from J, leaving 10 bases between. This CDR3 is 12 amino acids long.

This clone was seen more than once but under ten times. J is TRBJ2-1 and V is TRBV19; 13 nucleotides agree with TRBD2. CDR3 length equals 14 residues. V lost 7 bases to trimming and J lost 8 bases; unmatched junction nucleotides: 5. CDR1 is LNHDA, CDR2 SQIVND, per germline (reference sequence). The CDR3 region has the DNA TGTGCCAGTACCAAACTAGCGGGGGGGCATGAGCAGTTCTTC. Translation: CASTKLAGGHEQFF.

The CDR3 protein is CASSLVSGLYNEQFF. CDR3 sequence (DNA): TGTGCCAGCAGCTTAGTTAGCGGCCTATACAATGAGCAGTTCTTC. J is TRBJ2-1 and V is TRBV7-8, with a possible D match to TRBD2 (6 bases). Germline values: CDR1 SGHVS, CDR2 FQNEAQ. The length of the CDR3 is 15 residues. Trimming shortened V by 1 base and J by 4 bases, and 11 bases separated the two germline ends.

The genes are TRBV4-2 and TRBJ1-6; D call uncertain. Deletions cut 0 bases from V and 9 bases from J, with 15 bases between. The CDR3 runs to 16 residues. Per the germline V gene, CDR1 is LGHNA and CDR2 is YNFKEQ. The CDR3 reads CASSQDSVAAGSPLHF. DNA for the CDR3: TGTGCCAGCAGCCAAGATAGCGTGGCCGCCGGTTCACCCCTCCACTTT.

For the CDR3, the DNA is TGTGCCAGCAGTCAGGGGCCACAAGAGACCCAGTACTTC. Protein: CASSQGPQETQYF. The gene calls are TRBV2 and TRBJ2-5; D may be TRBD1 (6 bases). CDR3 length equals 13 residues. The germline CDR1 and CDR2 sequences are SNHLY and FYNNEI. Trimming took 5 bases from V and 2 from J, leaving 9 bases between them.

The chain employs TRBV9 and TRBJ1-2; maybe TRBD1 (5 bases). Trimming took 0 bases from V and 4 from J, leaving 13 bases between them. The CDR3 length is 15 residues. Germline loops: CDR1 SGDLS, CDR2 YYNGEE. CDR3 DNA: TGTGCCAGCAGCGTAGGAGGAGGGGTGGGCTATGGCTACACCTTC. This sequence encodes CASSVGGGVGYGYTF. Based on the CDR3 plus reference TRBV9 and TRBJ1-2, the full variable domain is DSGVTQTPKHLITATGQRVTLRCSPRSGDLSVYWYQQSLDQGLQFLIQYYNGEERAKGNILERFSAQQFPDLHSELNLSSLELGDSALYFCASSVGGGVGYGYTFGSGTRLTVV.

The chain combines TRBV6-5 with TRBJ1-1, with D possibly TRBD1 on 6 matching bases. The CDR3 has 12 amino acids. Germline V gene sequence: CDR1 MNHEY, CDR2 SVGAGI. V shed 7 bases and J shed 7 bases, with 13 bases lying between them. CDR3 bases: TGTGCCAGCACCTCCGGGACACTTGAAGCTTTCTTT. Amino acid sequence: CASTSGTLEAFF.

This clone was recorded only once. The chain carries TRBV5-5 and TRBJ1-5; possibly TRBD1 for D (5 bases). Germline V gene lookup returns CDR1 SGHKS and CDR2 YYEKEE (reference sequence). V shed 1 base and J shed 5 bases, with 10 bases lying between them. CDR3 length: 14 amino acids. The CDR3 nucleotides read TGTGCCAGCAGCTTGTTAGCGGGGGATCAGCCCCAGCATTTT. The encoded protein is CASSLLAGDQPQHF.

This clone was detected only a few times. The V gene is TRBV24-1, the J gene TRBJ2-1, with 9 nucleotides matching TRBD1. The germline CDR1 and CDR2 sequences are KGHDR and SFDVKD. The CDR3 consists of 15 residues. V lost 5 bases, J lost 3 bases, and 4 bases stayed unmatched. This CDR3 is CATSGGTGNYNEQFF. CDR3 DNA sequence: TGTGCCACCAGTGGAGGGACAGGGAACTACAATGAGCAGTTCTTC.

The chain uses TRBV3-1 (or the pseudogene TRBV3-2) and TRBJ2-1; 8 bases line up with TRBD2. CDR3 length: 15 amino acids. Germline loops: CDR1 LGHDT, CDR2 YNNKEL (reference sequence). Trimming at V came to 4 bases and at J to 5 bases, leaving 7 bases not matched to a gene. The CDR3 loop is CASSPSGGPHNEQFF. The DNA of the CDR3 is TGTGCCAGCAGCCCCTCGGGGGGGCCCCACAATGAGCAGTTCTTC.

This clone was counted a single time. The V call is TRBV5-8, the J call TRBJ1-1, with D hard to call. Germline CDR1 reads SGHTS; CDR2 reads YDEGEE. V dropped 2 bases and J dropped 0 bases, with 11 bases sitting between them. CDR3 length: 15 residues. CDR3 sequence: CASSLLPNMNTEAFF. The DNA of the CDR3 is TGTGCCAGCAGCTTACTACCTAACATGAACACTGAAGCTTTCTTT.

The V and J genes are TRBV10-1 and TRBJ2-1; 10 nucleotides match TRBD2. Germline trimming cut 4 bases from V and 4 bases from J; bases unmatched to any gene: 4. The CDR3 has 15 amino acids. Germline V gene data show CDR1 as WNHNN and CDR2 as SYGVQD (reference sequence). This chain's CDR3 is CASSAVAGGYNEQFF. In nucleotides, the CDR3 is TGCGCCAGCAGTGCGGTAGCGGGAGGTTACAATGAGCAGTTCTTC.

The rearrangement joins TRBV5-1 to TRBJ2-7; D perhaps matches TRBD1 (5 bases). CDR1 and CDR2 from the germline V gene are SGHRS and YFSETQ. The CDR3 has 17 residues. The ends were cut back, 0 bases at V and 0 bases at J, with 16 bases in the middle. Here the CDR3 DNA reads TGCGCCAGCAGCTTGGCAGTTTTGGGGCCAGACTCCTACGAGCAGTACTTC. Amino acid sequence: CASSLAVLGPDSYEQYF.